One sample yielded the 25 T cell receptor beta chains listed below, sequenced in a study of technical replicates of blood from a few donors. The table came from immunoSEQ multiplex PCR; TCRdb's copy has only in-frame clones and leaves some out. Altogether about 74,000 clones are present, 85% to 95% being singletons, with the ten largest covering around 0.24%. The sequenced material came from T cells isolated from PBMCs. The receptors here all came from a human donor in good health.

This clone was seen a few times. The chain combines TRBV7-9 with TRBJ1-3, with D unresolved. The CDR3 sequence is 14 residues long. Per germline, CDR1 SEHNR and CDR2 FQNEAQ (reference sequence). Trimming took 3 bases from V and 4 from J, leaving 10 bases between them. CDR3: CASSLAGRGNTIYF. CDR3 DNA: TGTGCCAGCAGCTTGGCCGGGAGGGGAAACACCATATATTTT.

V and J are TRBV4-1 and TRBJ2-1; TRBD1 aligns across 8 bases. Germline V gene lookup returns CDR1 MGHRA and CDR2 YSYEKL. V gave up 6 bases and J gave up 1 base; unmatched junction bases: 8. The CDR3 spans 16 residues. This chain's CDR3 is CASRDRVPLSYNEQFF. CDR3 coding DNA: TGCGCCAGCAGGGACAGGGTGCCACTTTCCTACAATGAGCAGTTCTTC.

This chain links TRBV14 with TRBJ1-3; possibly TRBD1 for D (6 bases). Trimming removed 4 bases from V and 0 bases from J, with 10 bases in between. The germline V gene encodes CDR1 SGHDN and CDR2 FVKESK. The CDR3 is made up of 15 amino acids. CDR3 sequence reads: CASSLTRGSGNTIYF. DNA of the CDR3: TGTGCCAGCAGCCTAACCAGGGGCTCTGGAAACACCATATATTTT. The full variable domain, rest sourced from reference TRBV14 and TRBJ1-3, is EAGVTQFPSHSVIEKGQTVTLRCDPISGHDNLYWYRRVMGKEIKFLLHFVKESKQDESGMPNNRFLAERTGGTYSTLKVQPAELEDSGVYFCASSLTRGSGNTIYFGEGSWLTVV.

The chain combines TRBV27 with TRBJ2-7; TRBD2 matches 12 bases. V shed 5 bases and J 4 bases; nucleotides not matched to a gene: 6. The CDR3 covers 15 residues. Germline V gives CDR1 MNHEY, CDR2 SMNVEV (reference sequence). The CDR3 region has the DNA TGTGCCAGCAGTCCCGGGACTAGCGGGTATTACGAGCAGTACTTC. Its protein is CASSPGTSGYYEQYF.

The rearrangement joins TRBV9 to TRBJ2-7; 7 bases match TRBD1. This CDR3 is built from 13 residues. Trimming cost V 3 bases and J 5 bases; bases outside gene matches: 5. Germline V gene sequence: CDR1 SGDLS, CDR2 YYNGEE. Written as DNA, the CDR3 is TGTGCCAGCAGCGGCCGACAGGGCGACGAGCAGTACTTC. Residues: CASSGRQGDEQYF.

This chain links TRBV7-3 with TRBJ1-1, with D hard to call. Trimming removed 6 bases at V and 2 bases at J, with 10 bases between. The CDR3 length is 13 residues. CDR1 and CDR2 from the germline V gene are SGHTA and FQGTGA. The CDR3, as DNA: TGTGCCAGCAGTTTCGTTTTAAACACTGAAGCTTTCTTT. Protein sequence: CASSFVLNTEAFF. Complete variable domain (other parts from reference TRBV7-3 and TRBJ1-1): GAGVSQTPSNKVTEKGKYVELRCDPISGHTALYWYRQSLGQGPEFLIYFQGTGAADDSGLPNDRFFAVRPEGSVSTLKIQRTERGDSAVYLCASSFVLNTEAFFGQGTRLTVV.

The DNA for the CDR3 is TGTGCCAGTAGTCCTGGGACAGGGTGGGGCTACACCTTC. Translation: CASSPGTGWGYTF. The J gene is TRBJ1-2, the V gene TRBV19, with 9 positions matching TRBD1. CDR1 and CDR2 from the germline V gene are LNHDA and SQIVND (reference sequence). This CDR3 is built from 13 residues. V was clipped by 5 bases and J by 8 bases; unmatched bases: 6.

This clone occurred once. The chain carries TRBV9 and TRBJ1-6; no clear D gene. Trimming removed 3 bases at V and 0 bases at J, with 7 bases between. The CDR3 is 15 residues long. CDR1 SGDLS and CDR2 YYNGEE come from the germline V gene. CDR3 DNA: TGTGCCAGCAGCGCCATGAGCTCCTATAATTCACCCCTCCACTTT. It yields the protein CASSAMSSYNSPLHF.

The chain links TRBV2 to TRBJ2-5; tentatively, D is TRBD2 (5 bases). Trimming stripped 6 bases from V and 2 bases from J, with 13 bases between. The CDR3 is 14 amino acids. CDR1 and CDR2 from the germline V gene are SNHLY and FYNNEI. The CDR3, as DNA: TGTGCCAGCAGACTTGGACTGTCTCAAGAGACCCAGTACTTC. The encoded protein is CASRLGLSQETQYF.

The chain joins TRBV28 to TRBJ2-7, with 8 bases fitting TRBD1. The ends lost 5 bases at V and 4 bases at J; junction bases unmatched: 10. The CDR3 sequence is 15 residues long. Germline values: CDR1 MDHEN, CDR2 SYDVKM. CDR3 residues: CASSPPRTGSYEQYF. CDR3 in DNA: TGTGCCAGCAGTCCCCCCCGGACAGGGTCTTACGAGCAGTACTTC.

The genes are TRBV27 and TRBJ2-7; D remains unclear. The V and J ends lost 6 bases and 0 bases respectively, with 15 bases between them. The CDR3 has 15 residues. Per the germline V gene, CDR1 is MNHEY and CDR2 is SMNVEV (reference sequence). The chain's CDR3 is CASRSTTETSYEQYF. The DNA of the CDR3 is TGTGCCAGCAGGAGCACCACAGAAACCTCCTACGAGCAGTACTTC.

J is TRBJ2-7 and V is TRBV11-3; weak D call: TRBD2 (5 bases). Per the germline V gene, CDR1 is SGHNT and CDR2 is YENEEA. Trimming took 5 bases from V and 13 from J, leaving 15 bases between them. CDR3 length: 11 residues. The CDR3 coding sequence is TGTGCCAGCAGCCCCGGAGGAAGGGTATACTTC. Amino acids: CASSPGGRVYF. The complete variable domain, with remaining parts taken from reference TRBV11-3 and TRBJ2-7, reads EAGVVQSPRYKIIEKKQPVAFWCNPISGHNTLYWYLQNLGQGPELLIRYENEEAVDDSQLPKDRFSAERLKGVDSTLKIQPAELGDSAVYLCASSPGGRVYFGPGTRLTVT.

V and J are TRBV13 and TRBJ2-3; 8 nucleotides match TRBD1. The CDR3 has 15 residues. Germline values: CDR1 PRHDT, CDR2 FYEKMQ (reference sequence). J was trimmed by 4 bases and V by 5 bases; bases with no gene match: 8. The CDR3 loop reads CASSTRQGPADTQYF. The DNA of the CDR3 is TGTGCCAGCAGCACCCGACAGGGGCCCGCAGATACGCAGTATTTT.

The chain employs TRBV6-5 and TRBJ2-3, with 8 bases lining up with TRBD2. From germline, CDR1 is MNHEY and CDR2 SVGAGI. The CDR3 runs to 16 residues. V dropped 0 bases and J dropped 7; count of bases not matched to a gene: 9. In nucleotides, the CDR3 is TGTGCCAGCAGTTACTCAGAGCGGGGGAGCAGTCATACGCAGTATTTT. Its protein product is CASSYSERGSSHTQYF.

This chain joins TRBV6-5 and TRBJ1-1; perhaps TRBD1 as D (5 bases). V lost 2 bases and J lost 1, with 11 bases in between. This CDR3 is built from 15 residues. The germline gives CDR1 MNHEY, CDR2 SVGAGI. This chain's CDR3 is CASSYGADWNTEAFF. DNA of the CDR3: TGTGCCAGCAGTTACGGGGCAGACTGGAACACTGAAGCTTTCTTT.

The V call is TRBV11-3, the J call TRBJ2-5; TRBD2 agrees at 13 bases. Germline V gives CDR1 SGHNT, CDR2 YENEEA. The CDR3 is 16 amino acids. V trimming: 5 bases; J trimming: 2 bases; junction bases outside the gene matches: 5. CDR3 loop: CASSQGLAGAQETQYF. CDR3 nucleotides: TGTGCCAGCAGCCAAGGACTAGCGGGAGCACAAGAGACCCAGTACTTC.

The chain employs TRBV6-1 and TRBJ1-1; TRBD1 matches at 9 bases. The trim removed 1 base at V and 7 bases at J, leaving 7 bases unmatched. Germline assignment: CDR1 MNHNS and CDR2 SASEGT. The CDR3 is 15 amino acids. The CDR3 sequence: CASSEENRGRGEAFF. The CDR3 nucleotides are TGTGCCAGCAGTGAAGAGAACAGGGGGCGAGGTGAAGCTTTCTTT.

The chain employs TRBV18 and TRBJ2-7; D remains ambiguous. The V gene's germline CDR1 is KGHSH and CDR2 LQKENI. This CDR3 region has 14 residues. V was clipped by 0 bases and J by 7 bases, with 13 bases between them. CDR3 protein: CASSPPTLSEEQYF. CDR3 nucleotide sequence: TGTGCCAGCTCACCACCTACCCTATCGGAGGAGCAGTACTTC.

The chain has TRBV5-6 and TRBJ2-1; maybe TRBD1 (5 bases). Germline-derived CDR1 and CDR2 are SGHDT and YYEEEE. Trimming left V 3 bases short and J 14 bases short, with 12 bases between. This CDR3 comprises 11 residues. The CDR3 protein is CASSSPKGEFF. In DNA form, the CDR3 reads TGTGCCAGCAGCTCTCCTAAAGGGGAGTTCTTC.

This chain's CDR3 is CASSVERTSGAREEQFF. CDR3 nucleotides: TGTGCCAGCAGCGTAGAAAGGACTAGCGGGGCGCGGGAAGAGCAGTTCTTC. The chain links TRBV9 to TRBJ2-1; 12 bases align to TRBD2. Germline loops: CDR1 SGDLS, CDR2 YYNGEE. There are 17 residues in the CDR3. V lost 0 bases to trimming and J lost 10 bases; unmatched junction nucleotides: 11.

The rearrangement links TRBV9 to TRBJ1-5; no definite D call. Looked up from germline, CDR1 is SGDLS and CDR2 is YYNGEE. The CDR3 is 15 amino acids. V was clipped by 0 bases and J by 0 bases, with 7 bases between them. The CDR3 DNA reads TGTGCCAGCAGCGTAGACCTTAGTAGCAATCAGCCCCAGCATTTT. Encoded protein: CASSVDLSSNQPQHF.

The chain joins TRBV28 to TRBJ1-2; no clear D gene. This CDR3 is 11 amino acids long. Trimming took off 3 bases at V and 7 bases at J, with 6 bases between the two ends. Germline V CDR1 and CDR2: MDHEN, SYDVKM. The CDR3 protein is CASSFSFGYTF. The CDR3 DNA sequence: TGTGCCAGCAGTTTTAGCTTTGGCTACACCTTC.

The chain recombines TRBV7-9 with TRBJ1-4; D may be TRBD1 (5 bases). CDR1 and CDR2 (germline): SEHNR, FQNEAQ (reference sequence). The CDR3 covers 16 residues. V lost 7 bases, J lost 0 bases, and 15 bases lay in between. The CDR3 nucleotides are TGTGCCAGCAAGGGGAAACAGGCATCAACTAATGAAAAACTGTTTTTT. It is translated as CASKGKQASTNEKLFF. The full variable domain, in which reference TRBV7-9 and TRBJ1-4 provide the parts outside the CDR3, is DTGVSQNPRHKITKRGQNVTFRCDPISEHNRLYWYRQTLGQGPEFLTYFQNEAQLEKSRLLSDRFSAERPKGSFSTLEIQRTEQGDSAMYLCASKGKQASTNEKLFFGSGTQLSVL.

V and J are TRBV7-8 and TRBJ2-5; D unclear. CDR3 length: 14 residues. Germline CDR1 is SGHVS and CDR2 is FQNEAQ. The V end was cut by 3 bases, the J end by 1 base, with 9 bases between. CDR3 sequence: CASSFRVAQETQYF. The CDR3 DNA follows: TGTGCCAGCAGCTTCCGGGTGGCCCAAGAGACCCAGTACTTC.

The genes are TRBV6-1 and TRBJ1-2, with TRBD1 matching 7 bases. Germline values: CDR1 MNHNS, CDR2 SASEGT. With V trimmed by 6 bases and J by 4 bases, 8 bases remained unmatched. CDR3 length: 14 residues. CDR3 DNA sequence: TGTGCCAGCAGGAACGACAGGGTGAGCTATGGCTACACCTTC. It yields the protein CASRNDRVSYGYTF.